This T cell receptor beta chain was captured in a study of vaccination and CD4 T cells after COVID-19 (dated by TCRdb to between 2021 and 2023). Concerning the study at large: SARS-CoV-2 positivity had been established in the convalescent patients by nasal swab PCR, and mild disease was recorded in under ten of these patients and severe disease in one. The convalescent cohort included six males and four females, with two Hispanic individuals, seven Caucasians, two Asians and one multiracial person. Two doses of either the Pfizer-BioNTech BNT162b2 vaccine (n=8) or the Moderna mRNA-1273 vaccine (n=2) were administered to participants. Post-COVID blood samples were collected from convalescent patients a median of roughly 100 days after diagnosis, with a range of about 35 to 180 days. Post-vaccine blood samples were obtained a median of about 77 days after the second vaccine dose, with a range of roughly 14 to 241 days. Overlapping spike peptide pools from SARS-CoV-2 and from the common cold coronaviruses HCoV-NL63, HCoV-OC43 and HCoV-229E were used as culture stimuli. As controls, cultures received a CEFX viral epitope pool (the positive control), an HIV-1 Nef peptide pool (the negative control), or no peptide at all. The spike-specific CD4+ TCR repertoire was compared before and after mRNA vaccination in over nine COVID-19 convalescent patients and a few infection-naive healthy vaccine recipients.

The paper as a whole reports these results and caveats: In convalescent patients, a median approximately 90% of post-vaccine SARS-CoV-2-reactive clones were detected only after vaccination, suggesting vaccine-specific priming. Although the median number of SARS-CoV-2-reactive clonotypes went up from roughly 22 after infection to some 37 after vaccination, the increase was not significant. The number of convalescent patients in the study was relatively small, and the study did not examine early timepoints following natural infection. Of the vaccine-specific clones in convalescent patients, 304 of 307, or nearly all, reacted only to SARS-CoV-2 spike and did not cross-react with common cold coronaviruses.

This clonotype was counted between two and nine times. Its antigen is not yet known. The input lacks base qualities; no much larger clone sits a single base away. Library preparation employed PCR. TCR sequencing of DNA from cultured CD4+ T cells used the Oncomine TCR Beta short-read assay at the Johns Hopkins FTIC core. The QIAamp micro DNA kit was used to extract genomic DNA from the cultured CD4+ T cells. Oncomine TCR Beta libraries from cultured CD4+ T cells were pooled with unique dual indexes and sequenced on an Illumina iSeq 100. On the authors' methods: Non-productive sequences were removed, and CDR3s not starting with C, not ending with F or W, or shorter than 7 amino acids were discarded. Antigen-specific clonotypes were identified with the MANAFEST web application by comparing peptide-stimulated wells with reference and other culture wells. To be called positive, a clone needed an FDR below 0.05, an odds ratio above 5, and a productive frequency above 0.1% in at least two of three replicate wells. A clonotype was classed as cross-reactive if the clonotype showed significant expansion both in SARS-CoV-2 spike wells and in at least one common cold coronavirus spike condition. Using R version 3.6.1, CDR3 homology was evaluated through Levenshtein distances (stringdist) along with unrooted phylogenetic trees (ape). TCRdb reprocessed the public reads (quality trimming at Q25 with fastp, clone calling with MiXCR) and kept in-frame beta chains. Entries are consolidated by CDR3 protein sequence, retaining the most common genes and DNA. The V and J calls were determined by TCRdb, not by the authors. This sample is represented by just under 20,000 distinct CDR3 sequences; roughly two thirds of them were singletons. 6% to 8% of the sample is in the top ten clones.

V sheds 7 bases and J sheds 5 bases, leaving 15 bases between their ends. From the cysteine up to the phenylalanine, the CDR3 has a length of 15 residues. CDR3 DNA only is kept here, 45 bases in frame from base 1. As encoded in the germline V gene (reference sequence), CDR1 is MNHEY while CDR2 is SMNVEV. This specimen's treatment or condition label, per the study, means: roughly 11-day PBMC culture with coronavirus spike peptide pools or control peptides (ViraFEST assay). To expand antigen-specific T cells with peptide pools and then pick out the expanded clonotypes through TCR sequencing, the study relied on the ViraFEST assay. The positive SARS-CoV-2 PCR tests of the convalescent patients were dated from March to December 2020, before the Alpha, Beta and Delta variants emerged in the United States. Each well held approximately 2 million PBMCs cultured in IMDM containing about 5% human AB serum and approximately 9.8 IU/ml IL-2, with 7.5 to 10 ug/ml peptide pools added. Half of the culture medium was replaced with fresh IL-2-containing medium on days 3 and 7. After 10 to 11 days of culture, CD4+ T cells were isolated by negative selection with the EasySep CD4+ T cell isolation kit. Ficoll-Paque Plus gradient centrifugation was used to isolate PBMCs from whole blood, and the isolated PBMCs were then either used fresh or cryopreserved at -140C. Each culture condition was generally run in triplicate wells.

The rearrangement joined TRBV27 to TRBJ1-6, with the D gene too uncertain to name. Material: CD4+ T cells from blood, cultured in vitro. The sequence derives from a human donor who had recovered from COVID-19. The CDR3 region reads CASTVIRPDNSPLHF. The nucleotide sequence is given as TGTGCCAGCACCGTAATCCGGCCTGATAATTCACCCCTCCACTTT.